The 3 T cell receptor beta chains below were found in one sample sequenced in a study of blood T cell repertoires in COVID-19. Measured with immunoSEQ multiplex PCR; TCRdb has only the in-frame clones, and not every one. The sample consists of roughly 100,000 clones, 70% to 90% of them appearing once. The sequencing input was peripheral blood. These receptors were obtained from a man between 60 and 75 years old with acute or convalescent COVID-19.

The V call is TRBV19, the J call TRBJ2-3; 12 nucleotides match TRBD2. This CDR3 contains 18 residues. The V segment lost 6 bases and the J segment 6 bases; nucleotides outside the gene matches: 16. Looked up from germline, CDR1 is LNHDA and CDR2 is SQIVND (reference sequence). CDR3 DNA sequence: TGTGCCAGTAGCGCCGGGACTAGCGGGCTCCCGTTTTGGGATACGCAGTATTTT. It is translated as CASSAGTSGLPFWDTQYF.

The gene calls are TRBV18 and TRBJ1-4; weak D call: TRBD1 (5 bases). CDR1 is KGHSH and CDR2 is LQKENI in the germline V gene. Trimming took off 3 bases at V and 7 bases at J, with 15 bases between the two ends. This CDR3 region has 15 residues. The DNA for the CDR3 is TGTGCCAGCTCACCTCTGGGCAGGGCCACTGAAAAACTGTTTTTT. Protein sequence: CASSPLGRATEKLFF.

The CDR3 reads CASSQDVRTDTQYF. The CDR3 coding sequence is TGCGCCAGCAGCCAAGATGTGAGGACAGATACGCAGTATTTT. The gene calls are TRBV4-3 and TRBJ2-3; D not resolved. Trimming pared 0 bases from V and 3 bases from J, leaving 7 bases between. The CDR3 has 14 residues. In germline, CDR1 is LGHNA, CDR2 YSLEER.